This T cell receptor (beta chain) was recorded in a study of monozygotic twins with inflammatory bowel disease. TCRdb re-called the 5' RACE reads and catalogs CDR3 proteins one per entry, DNA excluded. In all, the sample yields tens of thousands of distinct CDR3 sequences. Study conclusions and caveats: Differing immunosuppressive treatments may have added variability to patient repertoires. Discrimination among different T cell subtypes was not achievable. There was no support for any single strong signal or clonotype associated with IBD. Especially with disease activity, IBD patients had fewer clonotypes in common with others than healthy twins did.

A remark on this clonotype: Its antigen is not known.

The sequencing sample was made of blood. The sequence came from a human donor with ulcerative colitis or Crohn's disease, or a healthy co-twin of an affected twin (not recorded which).

The CDR3 sequence is CASTTRGGNTIYF. J is TRBJ1-3 and V is TRBV6-6. Germline V lookup: CDR1 MNHNY, CDR2 SVGAGI (reference sequence). The CDR3 is 13 residues long.